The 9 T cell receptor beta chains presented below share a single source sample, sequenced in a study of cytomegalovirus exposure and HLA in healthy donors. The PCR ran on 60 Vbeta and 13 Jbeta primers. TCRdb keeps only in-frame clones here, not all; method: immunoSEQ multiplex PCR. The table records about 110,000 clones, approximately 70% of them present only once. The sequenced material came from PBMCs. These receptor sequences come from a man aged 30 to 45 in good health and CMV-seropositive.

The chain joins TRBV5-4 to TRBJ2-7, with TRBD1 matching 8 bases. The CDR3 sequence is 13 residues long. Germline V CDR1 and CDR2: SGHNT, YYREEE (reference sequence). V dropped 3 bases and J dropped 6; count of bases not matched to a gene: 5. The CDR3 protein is CASSSSGGPEQYF. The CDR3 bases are TGTGCCAGCAGCTCCTCAGGGGGCCCCGAGCAGTACTTC.

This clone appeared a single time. Here the CDR3 reads CASSQSLVETQYF. In nucleotides, the CDR3 is TGCGCCAGCAGCCAGTCTTTAGTGGAGACCCAGTACTTC. The chain recombines TRBV4-1 with TRBJ2-5; D is uncertain. CDR3 size: 13 residues. The V and J ends lost 3 bases and 5 bases respectively, with 10 bases between them. Germline V CDR1 and CDR2: MGHRA, YSYEKL.

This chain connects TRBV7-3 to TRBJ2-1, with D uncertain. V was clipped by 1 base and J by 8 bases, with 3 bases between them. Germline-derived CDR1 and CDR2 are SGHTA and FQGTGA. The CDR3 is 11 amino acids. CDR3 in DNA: TGTGCCAGCAGCTTAAACTATGAGCAGTTCTTC. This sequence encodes CASSLNYEQFF.

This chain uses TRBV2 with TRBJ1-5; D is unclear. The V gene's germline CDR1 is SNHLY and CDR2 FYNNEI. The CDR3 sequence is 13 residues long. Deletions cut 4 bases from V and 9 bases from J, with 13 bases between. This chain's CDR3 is CASSVGFSWPQHF. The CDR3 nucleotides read TGTGCCAGCAGTGTTGGCTTTTCGTGGCCCCAGCATTTT.

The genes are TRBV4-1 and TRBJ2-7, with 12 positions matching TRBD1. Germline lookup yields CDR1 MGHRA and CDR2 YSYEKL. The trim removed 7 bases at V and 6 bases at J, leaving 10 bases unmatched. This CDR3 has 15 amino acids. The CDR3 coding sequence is TGCGCCAGCAATATGGGAGTGGGACAGGGGGCCGAGCAGTACTTC. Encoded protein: CASNMGVGQGAEQYF.

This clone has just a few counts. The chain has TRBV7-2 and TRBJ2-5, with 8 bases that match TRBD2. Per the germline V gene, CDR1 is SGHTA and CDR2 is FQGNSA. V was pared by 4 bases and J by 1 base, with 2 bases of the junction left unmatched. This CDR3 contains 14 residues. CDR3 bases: TGTGCCAGCAGCTCAGCGGGGGCCCAAGAGACCCAGTACTTC. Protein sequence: CASSSAGAQETQYF.

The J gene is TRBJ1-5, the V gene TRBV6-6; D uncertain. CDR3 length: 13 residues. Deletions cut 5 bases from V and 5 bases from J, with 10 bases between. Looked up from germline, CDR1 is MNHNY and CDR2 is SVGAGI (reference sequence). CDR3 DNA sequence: TGTGCCAGCAGTCCCCTACGAGATCAGCCCCAGCATTTT. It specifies CASSPLRDQPQHF.

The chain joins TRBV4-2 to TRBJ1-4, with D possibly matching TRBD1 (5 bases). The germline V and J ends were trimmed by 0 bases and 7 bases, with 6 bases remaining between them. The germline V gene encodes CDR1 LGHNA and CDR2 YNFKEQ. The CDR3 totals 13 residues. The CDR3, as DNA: TGTGCCAGCAGCCAAGACAGGGCTGAAAAACTGTTTTTT. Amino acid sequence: CASSQDRAEKLFF.

In DNA, the CDR3 is TGTGCCAGCAGTGACCCTTTGGGACTAGCGGGGGCCCTTTCCTACGAGCAGTACTTC. It encodes CASSDPLGLAGALSYEQYF. The J gene is TRBJ2-7, the V gene TRBV6-4; TRBD2 aligns across 14 bases. Germline-derived CDR1 and CDR2 are MRHNA and SNTAGT. The CDR3 is 19 residues long. V lost 2 bases to trimming and J lost 1 base; unmatched junction nucleotides: 10.